The clone carrying this TCR beta chain occurred a few times. Antigen unknown. These data originate in a study of T cell responses to AZD1222 COVID-19 vaccine. CDR3 length equals 14 residues. With 6 bases removed from V and 5 bases from J, the gap between germline ends came to 16 bases. CDR1 and CDR2 (germline): MNHEY, SVGAGI. Study-level results: Of spike-specific TCRs, nearly half reportedly target regions left unmutated in variants. Baseline serology detected seropositivity in only a handful of AZD1222 recipients. Vaccine-related CD4 TCRs covered spike, predominating at 160-218 and 743-854. Clonal diversity was possibly underestimated, and the donors were mostly white British, with more females.

This table comes from immunoSEQ multiplex PCR, and its TCRdb copy is limited to in-frame clones, with some not included. The table lists 80,000 to 100,000 clones, around 90% of them singletons. The TCR sequence derives from an adult who received the AZD1222 COVID-19 vaccine. The J gene is TRBJ1-2, the V gene TRBV6-5; D gene ambiguous. The input for sequencing was peripheral blood, taken 28 days after the second AZD1222 dose. CDR3: CASSPNIVYYGYTF. DNA for the CDR3: TGTGCCAGCAGCCCCAATATAGTCTATTATGGCTACACCTTC.